The 19 T cell receptor beta chains in this list originate from one sample, sequenced in a study of cytomegalovirus exposure and HLA in healthy donors (dated by TCRdb to 2015 to 2018). The library was generated by the immunoSEQ multiplex PCR assay. A mixture of 60 forward primers for TCR Vbeta segments and 13 reverse primers for TCR Jbeta segments was used in the multiplex PCR. TCRdb carries this immuneACCESS record with in-frame sequences only. Its versions omit some clonotypes, under half of them owing to an unresolved V gene in the studies checked, with the rest unexplained. For this sample the table gives tens of thousands of clones, of which less than 85% were detected only once. 9.7% of the sample rests with the top ten. The material sequenced was PBMCs. These receptors all come from a woman aged 50 to 60 in good health and CMV-seropositive.

V gene TRBV30 combines with J gene TRBJ2-5, with a tentative D call TRBD2 (6 bases). The V gene's germline CDR1 is GTSNPN and CDR2 SVGIG (reference sequence). CDR3 size: 14 residues. V lost 2 bases and J 5 bases, leaving 15 bases between the germline ends. The CDR3 protein is CAWSPSVRGETQYF. Written as DNA, the CDR3 is TGTGCCTGGAGTCCGAGTGTCCGGGGGGAGACCCAGTACTTC.

The rearrangement uses TRBV7-2 and TRBJ2-5; 8 bases align to TRBD2. The V segment lost 2 bases and the J segment 5 bases; nucleotides outside the gene matches: 10. Germline V gene data show CDR1 as SGHTA and CDR2 as FQGNSA. The CDR3 is made up of 16 amino acids. This CDR3 reads CASSLRGGRQRETQYF. CDR3 nucleotide sequence: TGTGCCAGCAGCTTACGCGGCGGGAGGCAACGTGAGACCCAGTACTTC.

The CDR3 region has the DNA TGTGCCAGCAGCCAGCAGGGGACAGGGGCTCCCAATTTCTACGAGCAGTACTTC. It is translated as CASSQQGTGAPNFYEQYF. The gene calls are TRBV13 and TRBJ2-7, with TRBD1 identical over 10 bases. The CDR3 contains 18 residues. The V gene end was trimmed by 5 bases and the J gene end by 3 bases; junction bases not matched to a gene: 16. In germline, CDR1 is PRHDT, CDR2 FYEKMQ (reference sequence).

This rearrangement joins TRBV5-4 to TRBJ2-3; 7 bases match TRBD2. The V gene end was trimmed by 9 bases and the J gene end by 2 bases; junction bases not matched to a gene: 6. This CDR3 comprises 13 residues. The germline V gene has CDR1 SGHNT and CDR2 YYREEE (reference sequence). CDR3 residues: CATASGNTDTQYF. The CDR3, as DNA: TGTGCCACCGCTAGCGGAAACACAGATACGCAGTATTTT.

This sequence joins TRBV5-5 and TRBJ2-7; TRBD2 is a possible D gene (6 bases). V lost 4 bases, J lost 2 bases, and 16 bases lay in between. Looked up from germline, CDR1 is SGHKS and CDR2 is YYEKEE (reference sequence). This CDR3 is 15 amino acids long. The CDR3 nucleotides are TGTGCCAGCAGCGGTTCCGGGACTGCCCCCTACGAGCAGTACTTC. Translation gives CASSGSGTAPYEQYF.

This chain links TRBV4-1 with TRBJ1-2, with 8 bases identical to TRBD1. V lost 0 bases to trimming and J lost 4 bases; unmatched junction nucleotides: 7. The CDR3 is 16 residues long. Germline CDR1 reads MGHRA; CDR2 reads YSYEKL. As DNA, the CDR3 is TGCGCCAGCAGCCAAGAAGTGCCGGGACAGGCCTATGGCTACACCTTC. Translating it yields CASSQEVPGQAYGYTF.

This clone appeared a few times. The chain carries TRBV7-9 and TRBJ2-2, with a tentative D call TRBD2 (6 bases). The CDR3 totals 13 residues. The germline V and J ends were trimmed by 3 bases and 6 bases, with 8 bases remaining between them. Germline V gives CDR1 SEHNR, CDR2 FQNEAQ (reference sequence). The CDR3 DNA follows: TGTGCCAGCAGCTTCCTAGCGTCCGGGGAGCTGTTTTTT. Translating gives CASSFLASGELFF. Based on the CDR3 plus reference TRBV7-9 and TRBJ2-2, the full variable domain is DTGVSQNPRHKITKRGQNVTFRCDPISEHNRLYWYRQTLGQGPEFLTYFQNEAQLEKSRLLSDRFSAERPKGSFSTLEIQRTEQGDSAMYLCASSFLASGELFFGEGSRLTVL.

The chain joins TRBV7-8 to TRBJ2-4, with D uncertain. Per the germline V gene, CDR1 is SGHVS and CDR2 is FQNEAQ. V lost 1 base and J 8 bases, leaving 18 bases between the germline ends. There are 16 residues in the CDR3. CDR3 nucleotides: TGTGCCAGCAGCTTAGATGTTGGTGGGCTCCGAGACATTCAGTACTTC. Protein product: CASSLDVGGLRDIQYF.

In DNA form, the CDR3 reads TGTGCCAGCAGTGCCGAGAGGTCGCATGAGCAGTTCTTC. This translates into CASSAERSHEQFF. The rearrangement uses TRBV6-4 and TRBJ2-1; D is undetermined. This CDR3 spans 13 amino acids. Germline-derived CDR1 and CDR2 are MRHNA and SNTAGT. The V end lost 4 bases, the J end lost 8 bases, and 12 bases lay between the germline ends.

The rearrangement joins TRBV19 to TRBJ2-7, with D maybe TRBD1 (6 bases). The germline gives CDR1 LNHDA, CDR2 SQIVND (reference sequence). The CDR3 consists of 14 residues. The V and J ends lost 2 bases and 2 bases respectively, with 10 bases between them. CDR3 bases: TGTGCCAGTAGTATAAGGGACACTCCCTACGAGCAGTACTTC. Translated, it gives CASSIRDTPYEQYF.

A few counts support this clone. The V gene is TRBV27, the J gene TRBJ2-5; 9 nucleotides agree with TRBD2. CDR1 is MNHEY, CDR2 SMNVEV, per germline (reference sequence). V gave up 7 bases and J gave up 7 bases; unmatched junction bases: 10. This CDR3 comprises 14 residues. The CDR3 sequence: CASKPSGIHGTQYF. The CDR3 DNA follows: TGTGCCAGCAAACCTAGCGGGATTCACGGGACCCAGTACTTC.

About this clone itself: An end of the junction differs from the germline gene, which may be a read error. The V gene is TRBV2, the J gene TRBJ2-3; maybe TRBD2 (5 bases). Germline V gives CDR1 SNHLY, CDR2 FYNNEI. The CDR3 is 12 amino acids. CDR3 DNA: TGTGCCAGCAGTGAAGTCTCCGGGAAAAGTCATTTT. It translates to CASSEVSGKSHF. Full variable domain (remainder filled in from reference TRBV2 and TRBJ2-3): EPEVTQTPSHQVTQMGQEVILRCVPISNHLYFYWYRQILGQKVEFLVSFYNNEISEKSEIFDDQFSVERPDGSNFTLKIRSTKLEDSAMYFCASSEVSGKSHFGPGTRLTVL.

The V call is TRBV9, the J call TRBJ2-1; the match to TRBD2 covers 7 bases. J lost 8 bases, V lost 2 bases, and 22 bases had no gene match. Germline V gene lookup returns CDR1 SGDLS and CDR2 YYNGEE. The CDR3 is made up of 19 amino acids. This chain's CDR3 is CASSVRWASGVGRSDEQFF. The DNA for the CDR3 is TGTGCCAGCAGCGTCCGATGGGCCAGCGGGGTCGGGAGGAGCGATGAGCAGTTCTTC.

The rearrangement uses TRBV27 and TRBJ1-2; 9 nucleotides line up with TRBD1. Germline V gene sequence: CDR1 MNHEY, CDR2 SMNVEV (reference sequence). The CDR3 length is 15 residues. V lost 5 bases and J lost 4; bases outside the gene matches: 8. As DNA, the CDR3 is TGTGCCAGCAGTCCACAGGGGGCTTATGCCTATGGCTACACCTTC. Its translation: CASSPQGAYAYGYTF.

This chain links TRBV18 with TRBJ1-2; 7 nucleotides align to TRBD1. V lost 3 bases, J lost 4 bases, and 5 bases stayed unmatched. The germline gives CDR1 KGHSH, CDR2 LQKENI. The CDR3 loop spans 14 amino acids. CDR3 residues: CASSPGDSRYGYTF. The CDR3 coding sequence is TGTGCCAGCTCACCGGGGGACAGTCGCTATGGCTACACCTTC.

This clone has just a few counts. This chain joins TRBV5-4 and TRBJ2-3, with D uncertain. The germline CDR1 and CDR2 sequences are SGHNT and YYREEE (reference sequence). The germline V and J ends were trimmed by 2 bases and 0 bases, with 13 bases remaining between them. The CDR3 is 16 amino acids. The DNA of the CDR3 is TGTGCCAGCAGCTTTCTTATAAGCGAGAGCACAGATACGCAGTATTTT. It yields the protein CASSFLISESTDTQYF.

The chain recombines TRBV5-1 with TRBJ2-7; 8 nucleotides line up with TRBD2. Germline V gene lookup returns CDR1 SGHRS and CDR2 YFSETQ. Trimming removed 3 bases from V and 3 bases from J; junction bases left unmatched: 8. The CDR3 contains 15 residues. The CDR3 DNA reads as TGCGCCAGCAGCTCCACTAGCGGTCAGATCTACGAGCAGTACTTC. Translating it yields CASSSTSGQIYEQYF.

This sequence joins TRBV7-2 and TRBJ2-1; 10 bases are a match to TRBD1. The V gene end was trimmed by 4 bases and the J gene end by 7 bases; junction bases not matched to a gene: 4. Per the germline V gene, CDR1 is SGHTA and CDR2 is FQGNSA. The CDR3 consists of 14 residues. CDR3 in amino acids: CASSSPGQGNEQFF. In DNA form, the CDR3 reads TGTGCCAGCAGCTCACCGGGACAGGGGAATGAGCAGTTCTTC. The full variable domain, rest sourced from reference TRBV7-2 and TRBJ2-1, is GAGVSQSPSNKVTEKGKDVELRCDPISGHTALYWYRQSLGQGLEFLIYFQGNSAPDKSGLPSDRFSAERTGGSVSTLTIQRTQQEDSAVYLCASSSPGQGNEQFFGPGTRLTVL.

The chain combines TRBV19 with TRBJ1-2, with D unclear. This CDR3 is built from 15 residues. Trimming shortened V by 7 bases and J by 1 base, and 16 bases separated the two germline ends. Per germline, CDR1 LNHDA and CDR2 SQIVND (reference sequence). This CDR3 is CASTFPEGGNYGYTF. The CDR3 DNA is TGTGCCAGTACCTTCCCGGAGGGCGGTAACTATGGCTACACCTTC.